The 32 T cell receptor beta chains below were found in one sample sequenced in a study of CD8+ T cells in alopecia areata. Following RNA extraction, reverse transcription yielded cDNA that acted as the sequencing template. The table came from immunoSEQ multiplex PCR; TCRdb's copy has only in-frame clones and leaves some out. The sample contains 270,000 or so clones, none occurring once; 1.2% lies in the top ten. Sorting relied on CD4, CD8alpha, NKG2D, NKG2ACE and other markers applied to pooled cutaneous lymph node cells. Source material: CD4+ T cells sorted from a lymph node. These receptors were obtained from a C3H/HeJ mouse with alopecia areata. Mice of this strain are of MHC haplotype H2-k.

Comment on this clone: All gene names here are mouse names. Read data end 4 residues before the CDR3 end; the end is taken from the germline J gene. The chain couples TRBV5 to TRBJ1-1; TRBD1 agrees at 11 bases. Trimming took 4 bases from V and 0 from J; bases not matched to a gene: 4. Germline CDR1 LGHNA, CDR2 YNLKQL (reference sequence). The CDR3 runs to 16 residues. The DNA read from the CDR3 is TGTGCCAGCAGCCGGGACAGGGGGATTGCAAACACA. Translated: CASSRDRGIANT. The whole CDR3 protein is CASSRDRGIANTEVFF.

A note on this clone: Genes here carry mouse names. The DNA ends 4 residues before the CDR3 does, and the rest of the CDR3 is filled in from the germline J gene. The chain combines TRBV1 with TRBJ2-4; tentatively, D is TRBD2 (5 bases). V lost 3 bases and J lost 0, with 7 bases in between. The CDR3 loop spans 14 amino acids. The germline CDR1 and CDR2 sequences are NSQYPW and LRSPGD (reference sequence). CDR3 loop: CTCSAGVSQNTLYF. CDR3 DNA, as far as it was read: TGCACCTGCAGTGCTGGGGTTAGTCAAAAC.

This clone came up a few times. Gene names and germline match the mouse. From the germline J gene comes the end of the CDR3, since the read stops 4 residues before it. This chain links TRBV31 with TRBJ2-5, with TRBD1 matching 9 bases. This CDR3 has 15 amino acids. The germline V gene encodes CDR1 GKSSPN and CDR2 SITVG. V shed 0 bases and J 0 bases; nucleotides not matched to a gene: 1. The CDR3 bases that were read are TGTGCCTGGAGTCTAGGGACAGGGAACCAAGAC. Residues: CAWSLGTGNQD. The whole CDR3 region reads CAWSLGTGNQDTQYF.

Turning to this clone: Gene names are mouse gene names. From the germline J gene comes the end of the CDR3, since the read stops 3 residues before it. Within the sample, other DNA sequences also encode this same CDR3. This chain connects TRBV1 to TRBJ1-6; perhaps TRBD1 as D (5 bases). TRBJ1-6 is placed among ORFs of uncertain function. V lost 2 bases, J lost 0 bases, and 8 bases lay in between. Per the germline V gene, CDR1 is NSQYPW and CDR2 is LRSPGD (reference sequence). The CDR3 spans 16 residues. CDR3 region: CTCSARQNSYNSPLYF. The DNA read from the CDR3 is TGCACCTGCAGTGCACGACAGAATTCCTATAATTCGCCC.

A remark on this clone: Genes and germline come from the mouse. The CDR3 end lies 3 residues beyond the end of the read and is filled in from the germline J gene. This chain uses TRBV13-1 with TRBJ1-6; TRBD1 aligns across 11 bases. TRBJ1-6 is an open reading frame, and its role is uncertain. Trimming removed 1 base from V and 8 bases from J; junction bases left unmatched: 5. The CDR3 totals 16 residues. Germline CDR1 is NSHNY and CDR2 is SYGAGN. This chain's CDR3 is CASSDSGQGGDSPLYF. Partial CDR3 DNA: TGTGCCAGCAGTGATTCGGGACAGGGGGGGGATTCGCCC.

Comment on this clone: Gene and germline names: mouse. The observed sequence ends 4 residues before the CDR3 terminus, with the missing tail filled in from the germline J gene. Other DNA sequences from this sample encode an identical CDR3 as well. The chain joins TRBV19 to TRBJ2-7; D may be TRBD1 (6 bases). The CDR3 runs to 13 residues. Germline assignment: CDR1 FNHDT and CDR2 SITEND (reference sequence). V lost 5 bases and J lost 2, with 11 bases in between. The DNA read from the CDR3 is TGTGCCAGCAGCCTGGGACAACCCTAT. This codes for CASSLGQPY. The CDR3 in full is CASSLGQPYEQYF. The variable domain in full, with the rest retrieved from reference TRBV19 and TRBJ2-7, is GGIITQTPKFLIGQEGQKLTLKCQQNFNHDTMYWYRQDSGKGLRLIYYSITENDLQKGDLSEGYDASREKKSSFSLTVTSAQKNEMAVFLCASSLGQPYEQYFGPGTRLTVL.

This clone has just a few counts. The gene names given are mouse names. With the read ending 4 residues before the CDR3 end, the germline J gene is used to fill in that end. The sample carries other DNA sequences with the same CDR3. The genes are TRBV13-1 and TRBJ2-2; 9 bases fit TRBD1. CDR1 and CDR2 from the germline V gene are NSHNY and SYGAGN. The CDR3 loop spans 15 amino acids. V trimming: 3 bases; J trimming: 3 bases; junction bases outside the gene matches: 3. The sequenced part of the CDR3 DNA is TGTGCCAGCAGTGTCCGGGACAGGGACACCGGG. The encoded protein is CASSVRDRDTG. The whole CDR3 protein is CASSVRDRDTGQLYF.

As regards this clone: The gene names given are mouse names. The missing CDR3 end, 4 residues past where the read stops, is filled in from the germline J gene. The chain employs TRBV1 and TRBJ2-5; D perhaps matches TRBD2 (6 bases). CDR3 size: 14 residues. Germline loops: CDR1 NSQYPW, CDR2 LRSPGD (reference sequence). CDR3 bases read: TGCACCTGCAGTGCAGAAGGGACTCCAGAC. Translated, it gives CTCSAEGTPD. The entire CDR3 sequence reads CTCSAEGTPDTQYF.

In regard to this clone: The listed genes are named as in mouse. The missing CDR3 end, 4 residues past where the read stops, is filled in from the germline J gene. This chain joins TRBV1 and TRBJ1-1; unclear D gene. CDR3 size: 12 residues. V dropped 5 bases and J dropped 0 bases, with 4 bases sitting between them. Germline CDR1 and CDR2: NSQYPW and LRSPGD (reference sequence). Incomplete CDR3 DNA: TGCACCTGCAGTAATGCAAACACA. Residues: CTCSNANT. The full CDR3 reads CTCSNANTEVFF.

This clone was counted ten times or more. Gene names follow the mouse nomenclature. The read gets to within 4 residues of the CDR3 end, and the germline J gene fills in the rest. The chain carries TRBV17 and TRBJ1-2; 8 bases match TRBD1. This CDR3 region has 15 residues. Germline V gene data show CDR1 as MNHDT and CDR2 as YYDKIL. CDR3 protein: CASSRIRDRRPDYTF. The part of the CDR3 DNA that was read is TGTGCTAGCAGTAGAATCCGGGACAGGAGGCCC. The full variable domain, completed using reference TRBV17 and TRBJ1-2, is DTTVKQNPRYKLARVGKPVNLICSQTMNHDTMYWYQKKPNQAPKLLLFYYDKILNREADTFEKFQSSRPNNSFCSLYIGSAGLEYSAMYLCASSRIRDRRPDYTFGSGTRLLVI.

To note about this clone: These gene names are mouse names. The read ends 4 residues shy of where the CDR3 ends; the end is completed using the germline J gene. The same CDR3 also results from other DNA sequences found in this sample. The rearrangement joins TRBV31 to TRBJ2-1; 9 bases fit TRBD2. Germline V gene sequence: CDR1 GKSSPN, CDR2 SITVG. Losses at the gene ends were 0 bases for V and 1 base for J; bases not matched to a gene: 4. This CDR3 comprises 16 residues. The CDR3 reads CAWSLGLGGNYAEQFF. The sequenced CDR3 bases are TGTGCCTGGAGTCTAGGGCTGGGGGGGAACTATGCT.

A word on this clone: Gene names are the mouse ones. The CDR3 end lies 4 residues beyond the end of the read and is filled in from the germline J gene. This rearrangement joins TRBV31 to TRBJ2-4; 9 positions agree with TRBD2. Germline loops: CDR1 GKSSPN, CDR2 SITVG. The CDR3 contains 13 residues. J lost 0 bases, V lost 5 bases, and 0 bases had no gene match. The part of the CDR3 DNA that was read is TGTGCCTGGGGACTGGGGAGTCAAAAC. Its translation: CAWGLGSQN. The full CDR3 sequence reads CAWGLGSQNTLYF. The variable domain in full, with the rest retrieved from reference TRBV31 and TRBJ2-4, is AQTIHQWPVAEIKAVGSPLSLGCTIKGKSSPNLYWYWQATGGTLQQLFYSITVGQVESVVQLNLSASRPKDDQFILSTEKLLLSHSGFYLCAWGLGSQNTLYFGAGTRLSVL.

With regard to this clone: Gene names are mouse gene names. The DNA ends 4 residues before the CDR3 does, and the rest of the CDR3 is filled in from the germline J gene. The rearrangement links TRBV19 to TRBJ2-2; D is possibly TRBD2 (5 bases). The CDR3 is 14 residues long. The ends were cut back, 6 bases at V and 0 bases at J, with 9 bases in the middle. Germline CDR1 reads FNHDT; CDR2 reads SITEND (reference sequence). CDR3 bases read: TGTGCCAGCATTGGGGATTCAAACACCGGG. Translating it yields CASIGDSNTG. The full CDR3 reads CASIGDSNTGQLYF.

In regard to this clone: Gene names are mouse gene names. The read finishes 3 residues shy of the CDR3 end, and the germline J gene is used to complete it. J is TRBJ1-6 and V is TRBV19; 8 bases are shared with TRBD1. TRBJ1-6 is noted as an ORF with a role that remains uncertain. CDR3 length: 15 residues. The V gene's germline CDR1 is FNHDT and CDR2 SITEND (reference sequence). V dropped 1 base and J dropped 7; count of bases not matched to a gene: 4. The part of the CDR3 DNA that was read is TGTGCCAGCAGTATAACCCGGGACAGGAATTCGCCC. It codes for CASSITRDRNSP. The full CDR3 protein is CASSITRDRNSPLYF.

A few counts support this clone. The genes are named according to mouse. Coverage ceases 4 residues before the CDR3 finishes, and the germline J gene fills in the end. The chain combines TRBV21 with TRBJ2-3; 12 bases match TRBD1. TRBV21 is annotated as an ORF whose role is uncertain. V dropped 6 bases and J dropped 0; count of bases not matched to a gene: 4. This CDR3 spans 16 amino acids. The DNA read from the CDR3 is TGTGCTAGCAGCAGGGACAGGGGGCATAGTGCAGAA. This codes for CASSRDRGHSAE. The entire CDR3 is CASSRDRGHSAETLYF.

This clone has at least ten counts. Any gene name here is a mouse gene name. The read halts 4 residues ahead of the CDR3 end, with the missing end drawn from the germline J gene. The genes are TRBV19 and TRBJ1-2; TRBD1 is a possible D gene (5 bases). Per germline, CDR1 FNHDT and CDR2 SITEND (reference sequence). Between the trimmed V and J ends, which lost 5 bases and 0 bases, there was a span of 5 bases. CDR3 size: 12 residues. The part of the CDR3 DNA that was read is TGTGCCAGCAGGACAGCAAACTCC. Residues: CASRTANS. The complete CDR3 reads CASRTANSDYTF.

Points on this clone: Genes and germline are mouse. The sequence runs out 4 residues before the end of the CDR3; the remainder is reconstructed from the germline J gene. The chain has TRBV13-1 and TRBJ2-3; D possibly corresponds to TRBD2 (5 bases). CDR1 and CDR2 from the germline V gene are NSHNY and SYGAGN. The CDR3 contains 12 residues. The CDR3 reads CASSETEETLYF. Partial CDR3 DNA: TGTGCCAGCAGTGAGACTGAAGAA.

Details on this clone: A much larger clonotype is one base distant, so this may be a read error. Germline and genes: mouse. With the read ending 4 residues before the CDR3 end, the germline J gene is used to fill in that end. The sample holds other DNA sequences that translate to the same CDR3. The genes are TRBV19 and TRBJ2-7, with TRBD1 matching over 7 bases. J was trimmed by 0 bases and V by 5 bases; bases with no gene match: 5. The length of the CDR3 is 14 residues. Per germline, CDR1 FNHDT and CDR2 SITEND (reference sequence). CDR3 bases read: TGTGCCAGCAGCCTTCGGGACAGCTCCTAT. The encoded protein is CASSLRDSSY. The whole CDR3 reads CASSLRDSSYEQYF.

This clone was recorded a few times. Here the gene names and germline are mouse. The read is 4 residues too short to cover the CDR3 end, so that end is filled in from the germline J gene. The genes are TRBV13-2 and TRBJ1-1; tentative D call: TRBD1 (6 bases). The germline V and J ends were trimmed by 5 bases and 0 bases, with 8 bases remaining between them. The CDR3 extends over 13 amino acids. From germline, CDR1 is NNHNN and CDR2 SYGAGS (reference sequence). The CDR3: CASGHRENTEVFF. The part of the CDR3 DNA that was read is TGTGCCAGCGGCCACAGGGAGAACACA.

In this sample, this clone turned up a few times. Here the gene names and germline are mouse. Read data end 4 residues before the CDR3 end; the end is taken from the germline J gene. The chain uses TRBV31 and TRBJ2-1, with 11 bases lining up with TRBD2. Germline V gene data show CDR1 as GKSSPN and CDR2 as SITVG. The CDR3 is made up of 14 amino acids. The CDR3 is CAWRNRDWGAEQFF. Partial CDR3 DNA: TGTGCCTGGAGAAATAGGGACTGGGGGGCT.

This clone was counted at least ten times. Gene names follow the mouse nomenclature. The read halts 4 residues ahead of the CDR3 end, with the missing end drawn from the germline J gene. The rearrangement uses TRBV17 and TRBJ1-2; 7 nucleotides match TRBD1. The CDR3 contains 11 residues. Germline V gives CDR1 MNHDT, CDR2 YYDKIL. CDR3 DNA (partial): TGTGCTAGCAGTGACAGGGCC. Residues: CASSDRA. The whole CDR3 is CASSDRADYTF.

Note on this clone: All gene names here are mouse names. The covered CDR3 bases are TGCACCTGCAGTGCGTCACTAAACACCGGG. Translating it yields CTCSASLNTG. The whole CDR3 reads CTCSASLNTGQLYF. The J gene is TRBJ2-2, the V gene TRBV1; D ambiguous. Read data end 4 residues before the CDR3 end; the end is taken from the germline J gene. The germline V gene encodes CDR1 NSQYPW and CDR2 LRSPGD (reference sequence). Deletions cut 3 bases from V and 1 base from J, with 6 bases between. The CDR3 consists of 14 residues.

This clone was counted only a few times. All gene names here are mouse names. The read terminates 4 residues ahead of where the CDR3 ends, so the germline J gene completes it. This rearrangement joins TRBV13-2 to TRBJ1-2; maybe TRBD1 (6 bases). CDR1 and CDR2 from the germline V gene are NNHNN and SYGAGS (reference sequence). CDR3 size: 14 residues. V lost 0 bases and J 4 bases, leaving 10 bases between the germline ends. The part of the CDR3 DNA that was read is TGTGCCAGCGGTGATGCAGGGGTTGGCTCC. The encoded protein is CASGDAGVGS. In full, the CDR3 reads CASGDAGVGSDYTF.

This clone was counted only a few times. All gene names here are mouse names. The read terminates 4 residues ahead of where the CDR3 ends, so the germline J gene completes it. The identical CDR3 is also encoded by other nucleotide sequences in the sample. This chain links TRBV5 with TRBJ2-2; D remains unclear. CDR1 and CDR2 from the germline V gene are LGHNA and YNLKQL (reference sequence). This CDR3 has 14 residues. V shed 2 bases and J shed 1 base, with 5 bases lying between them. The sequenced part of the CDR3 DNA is TGTGCCAGCAGCCAATTGGGAAACACCGGG. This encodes CASSQLGNTG. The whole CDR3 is CASSQLGNTGQLYF.

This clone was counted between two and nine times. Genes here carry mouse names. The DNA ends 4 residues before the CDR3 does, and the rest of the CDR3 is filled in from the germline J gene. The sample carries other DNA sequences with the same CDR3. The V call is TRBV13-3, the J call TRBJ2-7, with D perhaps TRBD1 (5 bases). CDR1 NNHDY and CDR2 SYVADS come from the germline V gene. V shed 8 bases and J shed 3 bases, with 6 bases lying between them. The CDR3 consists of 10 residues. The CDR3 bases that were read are TGTGCCAGGGACAACTAT. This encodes CARDNY. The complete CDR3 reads CARDNYEQYF.

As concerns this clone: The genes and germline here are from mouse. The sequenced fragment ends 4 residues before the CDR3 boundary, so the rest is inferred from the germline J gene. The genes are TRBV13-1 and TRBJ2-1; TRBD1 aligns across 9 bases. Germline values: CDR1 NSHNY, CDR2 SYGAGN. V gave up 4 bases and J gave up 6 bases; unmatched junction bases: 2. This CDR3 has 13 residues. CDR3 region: CASSRDRAAEQFF. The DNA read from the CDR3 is TGTGCCAGCAGTAGGGACAGGGCTGCT.

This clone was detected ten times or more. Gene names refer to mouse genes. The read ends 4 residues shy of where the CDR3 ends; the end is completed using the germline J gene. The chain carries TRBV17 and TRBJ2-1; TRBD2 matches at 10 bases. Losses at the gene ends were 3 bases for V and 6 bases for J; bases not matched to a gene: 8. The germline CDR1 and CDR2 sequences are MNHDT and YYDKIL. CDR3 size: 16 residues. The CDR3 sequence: CASSSPGLGGLAEQFF. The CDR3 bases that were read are TGTGCTAGCAGTAGCCCCGGGCTGGGGGGGCTTGCT.

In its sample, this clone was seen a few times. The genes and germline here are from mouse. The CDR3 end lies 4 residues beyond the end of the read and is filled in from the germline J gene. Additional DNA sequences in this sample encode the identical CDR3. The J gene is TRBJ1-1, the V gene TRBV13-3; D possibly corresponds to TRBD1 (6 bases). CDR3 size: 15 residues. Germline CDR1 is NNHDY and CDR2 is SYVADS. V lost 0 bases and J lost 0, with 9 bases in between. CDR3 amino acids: CASSDAGQANTEVFF. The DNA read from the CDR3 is TGTGCCAGCAGTGATGCGGGACAAGCAAACACA.

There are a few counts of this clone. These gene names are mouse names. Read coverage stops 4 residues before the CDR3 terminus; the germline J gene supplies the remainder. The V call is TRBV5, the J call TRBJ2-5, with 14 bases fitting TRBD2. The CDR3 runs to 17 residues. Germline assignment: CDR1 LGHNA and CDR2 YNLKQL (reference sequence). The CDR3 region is CASSPRGLGGRSDTQYF. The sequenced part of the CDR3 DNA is TGTGCCAGCAGCCCACGGGGACTGGGGGGGCGCTCAGAC.

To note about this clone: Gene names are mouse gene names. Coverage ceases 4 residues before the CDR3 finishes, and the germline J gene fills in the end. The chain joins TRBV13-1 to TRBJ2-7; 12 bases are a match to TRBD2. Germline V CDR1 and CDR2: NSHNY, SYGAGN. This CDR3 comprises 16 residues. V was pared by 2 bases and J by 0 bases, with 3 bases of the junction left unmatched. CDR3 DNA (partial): TGTGCCAGCAGTGAGGGACTGGGGGGCGTCTCCTAT. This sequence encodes CASSEGLGGVSY. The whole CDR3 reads CASSEGLGGVSYEQYF.

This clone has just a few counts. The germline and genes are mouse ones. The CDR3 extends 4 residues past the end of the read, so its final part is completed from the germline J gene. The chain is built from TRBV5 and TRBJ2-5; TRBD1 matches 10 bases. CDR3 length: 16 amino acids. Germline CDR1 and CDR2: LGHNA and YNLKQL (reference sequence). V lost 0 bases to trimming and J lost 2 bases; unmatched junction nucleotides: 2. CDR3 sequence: CASSQETGGSQDTQYF. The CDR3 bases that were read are TGTGCCAGCAGCCAAGAGACAGGGGGCAGCCAAGAC.

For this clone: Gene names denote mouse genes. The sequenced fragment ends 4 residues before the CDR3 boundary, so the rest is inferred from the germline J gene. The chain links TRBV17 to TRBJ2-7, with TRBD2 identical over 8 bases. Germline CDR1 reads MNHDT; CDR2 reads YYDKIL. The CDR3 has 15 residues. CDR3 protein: CASSRDLGGEDEQYF. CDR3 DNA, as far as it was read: TGTGCTAGCAGTAGAGATCTGGGGGGAGAGGAT.